Below, 11 T cell receptor beta chains from the same sample are listed, as sequenced in a study of CD8 T cells in Susac syndrome. The RNA input was roughly 0.45 to 1 ug, and it was reverse transcribed with random hexamers. TCRdb reanalysed the immunoSEQ multiplex PCR reads using MiXCR and keeps one entry per CDR3 protein. The sample includes 130,000 or so distinct CDR3 sequences, 95% to 96% seen only once; the top ten take less than 0.15%. Sequenced: CD4+ T cells from PBMCs. The receptor set was obtained from a human donor with Susac syndrome.

V gene TRBV29-1 combines with J gene TRBJ1-5, with 8 nucleotides matching TRBD1. Germline CDR1 and CDR2: SQVTM and ANQGSEA. This CDR3 contains 14 residues. Losses at the gene ends were 6 bases for V and 1 base for J; bases not matched to a gene: 5. The CDR3, as DNA: TGCAGCGTAGCAGGGGGCGCGAGCAATCAGCCCCAGCATTTT. Amino acids: CSVAGGASNQPQHF.

The V and J genes are TRBV29-1 and TRBJ2-3; 11 bases match TRBD2. Germline loops: CDR1 SQVTM, CDR2 ANQGSEA. The length of the CDR3 is 16 residues. V lost 5 bases and J lost 4; bases outside the gene matches: 11. The CDR3 sequence: CSVLGRLAGGADTQYF. The CDR3 DNA is TGCAGCGTTCTAGGTCGGCTAGCGGGAGGCGCAGATACGCAGTATTTT.

This chain uses TRBV20-1 with TRBJ1-5; TRBD1 is a possible D gene (5 bases). Germline CDR1 reads DFQATT; CDR2 reads SNEGSKA (reference sequence). Between the trimmed V and J ends, which lost 6 bases and 4 bases, there was a span of 22 bases. The CDR3 sequence is 16 residues long. The CDR3 DNA reads as TGCAGTGCCGAGGTGCCCGGGGCAGGGTTTAATCAGCCCCAGCATTTT. This codes for CSAEVPGAGFNQPQHF.

This clonotype showed up just once. CDR3 in DNA: TGTGCCAGCAGTTTAGAAGGGAGGGCTGAAGCTTTCTTT. This sequence encodes CASSLEGRAEAFF. The chain is built from TRBV27 and TRBJ1-1; D is unclear. The germline V and J ends were trimmed by 2 bases and 6 bases, with 10 bases remaining between them. This CDR3 has 13 residues. The germline V gene encodes CDR1 MNHEY and CDR2 SMNVEV (reference sequence).

This chain connects TRBV29-1 to TRBJ1-2; 10 bases line up with TRBD1. CDR3 length: 13 amino acids. V shed 2 bases and J 6 bases; nucleotides not matched to a gene: 3. The V gene's germline CDR1 is SQVTM and CDR2 ANQGSEA. The CDR3 spells CSVERGTGDGYTF. DNA of the CDR3: TGCAGCGTTGAAAGGGGGACAGGGGATGGCTACACCTTC.

The chain has TRBV6-5 and TRBJ1-1, with 7 bases matching TRBD1. The CDR3 runs to 14 residues. The germline CDR1 and CDR2 sequences are MNHEY and SVGAGI. With V trimmed by 6 bases and J by 0 bases, 4 bases remained unmatched. The CDR3 is CASRTGSLNTEAFF. As DNA, the CDR3 is TGTGCCAGCAGGACAGGGAGTCTGAACACTGAAGCTTTCTTT.

The chain recombines TRBV12-3 or TRBV12-4 with TRBJ2-7, with a possible D match to TRBD1 (5 bases). The CDR3 contains 13 residues. Trimming stripped 5 bases from V and 3 bases from J, with 11 bases between. The CDR3 DNA is TGTGCCAGCAGTAAGCCAGGGATCTACGAGCAGTACTTC. It codes for CASSKPGIYEQYF.

The chain recombines TRBV12-3 or TRBV12-4 with TRBJ1-1, with unresolved D. V was trimmed by 6 bases and J by 1 base, leaving 9 bases between them. CDR3 length equals 13 residues. This chain's CDR3 is CASSPTANTEAFF. CDR3 nucleotide sequence: TGTGCCAGCAGCCCTACAGCGAACACTGAAGCTTTCTTT.

The rearrangement joins TRBV5-1 to TRBJ1-5; D uncertain. The CDR3 is 15 residues long. Trimming cost V 0 bases and J 0 bases, with 7 bases left between them. Germline CDR1 is SGHRS and CDR2 is YFSETQ. CDR3 loop: CASSLVGNSNQPQHF. DNA of the CDR3: TGCGCCAGCAGCTTGGTCGGGAATAGCAATCAGCCCCAGCATTTT. Variable domain in full (rest from reference TRBV5-1 and TRBJ1-5): KAGVTQTPRYLIKTRGQQVTLSCSPISGHRSVSWYQQTPGQGLQFLFEYFSETQRNKGNFPGRFSGRQFSNSRSEMNVSTLELGDSALYLCASSLVGNSNQPQHFGDGTRLSIL.

The chain links TRBV19 to TRBJ1-5, with D hard to call. The CDR3 extends over 14 amino acids. Germline values: CDR1 LNHDA, CDR2 SQIVND (reference sequence). Trimming took 5 bases from V and 10 from J, leaving 18 bases between them. The CDR3 DNA reads TGTGCCAGTAGTGGCCCCGGGGAGAAGGGTCCCCAGCATTTT. This translates into CASSGPGEKGPQHF.

The V call is TRBV5-1, the J call TRBJ1-2; tentative D call: TRBD1 (5 bases). CDR3 length: 13 residues. CDR1 SGHRS and CDR2 YFSETQ come from the germline V gene. V was shortened by 2 bases and J by 6 bases, with 11 bases between the two germline ends. The CDR3 region has the DNA TGCGCCAGCAGCTTCTCCAGGGAGGATGGCTACACCTTC. This sequence encodes CASSFSREDGYTF.